This TCR beta chain comes out of a study of cytomegalovirus exposure and HLA in healthy donors. The CDR3 has 17 residues. The V gene's germline CDR1 is MGHRA and CDR2 YSYEKL. V shed 0 bases and J 8 bases; nucleotides not matched to a gene: 11. PCR used 60 Vbeta primers and 13 Jbeta primers. Per the original data handling: An analysis that came later counted some 85 million unique TCR beta chains, 10 million to 11 million shared. Clones were sequenced by immunoSEQ multiplex PCR, and TCRdb holds only the in-frame ones, with some missing. V and J calls and clone size are those listed in that table; D and trimming were worked out from the DNA. The profile shows roughly 140,000 clones, roughly four fifths of them singletons. Remarks on this clone: Antigen unknown.

Study results and limitations: Common viral pathogens (according to a later analysis) appeared linked to several of the most significant clusters.

Donors were ostensibly healthy at sampling, although undocumented immune exposures were probable. Sequenced sample: PBMCs. This chain joins TRBV4-1 and TRBJ2-1; TRBD2 matches 9 bases. The receptor comes from a woman aged 55-70 years in good health and CMV-seropositive. Written as DNA, the CDR3 is TGCGCCAGCAGCCAAGAAGGGGGACTAGCCGCTGGAGATGAGCAGTTCTTC. It encodes CASSQEGGLAAGDEQFF.